Here is one T cell receptor beta chain with its context. What this receptor recognizes is not known. One base away there is no much larger clone; base qualities are not given. These data are taken from a study of blood T cell repertoires in COVID-19 (dated by TCRdb to 2018 to 2020). Broadly, across the study: Collaborator samples came from the United States, Italy and Spain and covered acute and convalescent phases of COVID-19. The material from the prospective study consisted of cDNA or gDNA derived from T cells, B-cell-depleted T cells, or PBMCs. Deeply sampled blood TCRbeta repertoires from subjects exposed to, actively infected with, or recovered from COVID-19 were included in the dataset. The repertoires were released in a freely available public database intended as a resource for research on the immune response to SARS-CoV-2. Samples came from the ongoing ImmuneRACE study (first 160 participants) plus 1,254 subjects from 6 global collaborators. A de-identified subject ID, COVID-19 status, age in years and sex were almost always included in the sample metadata. Where available, HLA class I and class II types were obtained from metadata supplied by the sample provider rather than from assay-based typing.

The immunoSEQ Assay, a bias-controlled multiplex PCR, was used to amplify TCRbeta CDR3 regions from genomic DNA. From the authors' description of their analysis: Within the assay, amplification of reference gene primers was used to estimate how many nucleated cells each sample contained. To quantify the absolute abundance of each unique TCRbeta CDR3 rearrangement, sequence reads were collapsed and filtered. Productive Simpson clonality was computed per sample as the square root of Simpson's diversity index over productive rearrangements. The source is immuneACCESS, and TCRdb retained only in-frame sequences with V and J called. Part of the clones is not carried over; for the studies checked, unresolved V genes explain less than half of this, and the remainder is unexplained. V and J calls and clone size are given by that table; D and trimming were obtained from the DNA. Recorded for this sample are some 200,000 clones; 90% to 95% of them occurred a single time. Approximately 0.69% of the sample is held by the ten biggest clonotypes.

Here is what the overall study found, with its caveats: The amount of clinical and demographic metadata varied by source and participant and was provided uncurated.

For CDR1 and CDR2, the germline V gene (reference sequence) lists LGHDT and YNNKEL. Trimming leaves V shorter by 4 bases and J shorter by 7 bases, with the junction holding 9 bases beyond the gene matches. The CDR3 covers 14 residues, taking in both the cysteine and the phenylalanine. CDR3 DNA only is kept here, 42 bases in frame from base 1. One collaborating source in Seattle enrolled patients while the patients were actively infected and followed the patients over time throughout the course of disease. Whole blood was collected in K2EDTA tubes by collaborating institutions according to the institutions' own protocols. For TCRbeta analysis, collaborators shipped samples as frozen whole blood, isolated PBMCs, or DNA extracted from either of those sample types.

Material: peripheral blood. This sequence uses TRBV3-1 (or the pseudogene TRBV3-2) and TRBJ1-1, with 7 bases matching TRBD1. The source of this sequence is a man aged 30 to 45 with COVID-19, enrolled during active disease. The CDR3 region reads CASSPEQGGHEAFF. The sequence in DNA is TGTGCCAGCAGCCCCGAACAAGGGGGCCATGAAGCTTTCTTT.